This TCR beta chain is from a study of technical replicates of blood from a few donors. Assay: immunoSEQ multiplex PCR; the TCRdb copy retains only in-frame clones and omits some. The sample lists some 90,000 clones, 85% to 95% occurring once. Losses at the gene ends were 3 bases for V and 1 base for J; bases not matched to a gene: 3. The germline gives CDR1 MGHRA, CDR2 YSYEKL. The CDR3 has 15 amino acids. This TCR was recovered from a human donor in good health. Input material: T cells isolated from PBMCs. The chain joins TRBV4-1 to TRBJ1-1, with TRBD1 matching 9 bases. The CDR3 protein is CASSQRQGGNTEAFF. CDR3 nucleotides: TGCGCCAGCAGCCAGAGACAGGGGGGGAACACTGAAGCTTTCTTT.